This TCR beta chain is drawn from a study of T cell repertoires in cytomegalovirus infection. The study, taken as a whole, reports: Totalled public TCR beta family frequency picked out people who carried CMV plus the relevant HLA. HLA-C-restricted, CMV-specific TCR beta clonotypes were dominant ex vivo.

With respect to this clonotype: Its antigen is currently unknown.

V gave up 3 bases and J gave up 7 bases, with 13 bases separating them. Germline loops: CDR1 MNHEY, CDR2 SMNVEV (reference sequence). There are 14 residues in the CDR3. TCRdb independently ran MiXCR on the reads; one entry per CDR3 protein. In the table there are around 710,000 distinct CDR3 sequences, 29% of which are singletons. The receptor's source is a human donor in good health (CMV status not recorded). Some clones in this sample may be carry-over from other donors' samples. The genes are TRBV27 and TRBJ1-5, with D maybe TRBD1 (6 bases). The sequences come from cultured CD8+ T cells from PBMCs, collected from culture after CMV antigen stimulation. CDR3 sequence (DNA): TGTGCCAGCAGTTTTTGGAGCAGGGGCCAGCCCCAGCATTTT. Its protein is CASSFWSRGQPQHF.